Listed here are 24 T cell receptor beta chains from one sample, sequenced in a study of blood T cell repertoires in COVID-19 (dated by TCRdb to 2018 to 2021). The protocol used for the library was the immunoSEQ multiplex PCR assay. The table comes from immuneACCESS by way of TCRdb, which keeps in-frame sequences with V and J called. Part of the clones is missing from these tables; in studies checked, under half for an unresolved V gene and the rest for unknown reasons. For this sample the table gives 150,000 or so clones, of which around 85% were detected only once. The ten biggest clones cover over 9% of the sample. What was sequenced was PBMCs or T cells enriched from blood (not recorded which). All receptors derive from a man in his forties or fifties who had recovered from COVID-19.

V usage is TRBV18 and J usage is TRBJ2-5; D perhaps matches TRBD1 (6 bases). V gave up 5 bases and J gave up 5 bases, with 9 bases separating them. The CDR3 totals 12 residues. In germline, CDR1 is KGHSH, CDR2 LQKENI. CDR3 protein: CASSTGYETQYF. The CDR3, as DNA: TGTGCCAGCTCAACAGGGTATGAGACCCAGTACTTC.

The gene calls are TRBV5-5 and TRBJ2-3, with TRBD2 matching over 11 bases. V shed 4 bases and J 0 bases; nucleotides not matched to a gene: 10. The CDR3 spans 18 residues. The germline V gene encodes CDR1 SGHKS and CDR2 YYEKEE (reference sequence). CDR3 nucleotides: TGTGCCAGCAGCCTTTCGACTAGCGGGGTAACTAGCACAGATACGCAGTATTTT. Its protein is CASSLSTSGVTSTDTQYF. The full variable domain, rest sourced from reference TRBV5-5 and TRBJ2-3, is DAGVTQSPTHLIKTRGQQVTLRCSPISGHKSVSWYQQVLGQGPQFIFQYYEKEERGRGNFPDRFSARQFPNYSSELNVNALLLGDSALYLCASSLSTSGVTSTDTQYFGPGTRLTVL.

This clone was counted once. The V and J genes are TRBV19 and TRBJ2-3, with D hard to call. Germline V gene data show CDR1 as LNHDA and CDR2 as SQIVND (reference sequence). CDR3 length equals 12 residues. V gave up 1 base and J gave up 8 bases, with 7 bases separating them. Written as DNA, the CDR3 is TGTGCCAGTAGTATAGTCACGGGTACGCAGTATTTT. Translated: CASSIVTGTQYF.

This chain joins TRBV6-2 or TRBV6-3 and TRBJ2-7, with D hard to call. This CDR3 spans 11 amino acids. From germline, CDR1 is MNHEY and CDR2 SVGEGT. V was trimmed by 5 bases and J by 2 bases, leaving 4 bases between them. The CDR3 nucleotides are TGTGCCAGCAGTGCAGCCTACGAGCAGTACTTC. This sequence encodes CASSAAYEQYF.

This chain uses TRBV7-9 with TRBJ2-2, with TRBD1 as a possible D gene (6 bases). The germline V gene encodes CDR1 SEHNR and CDR2 FQNEAQ (reference sequence). The germline V and J ends were trimmed by 1 base and 1 base, with 13 bases remaining between them. This CDR3 spans 17 amino acids. In DNA, the CDR3 is TGTGCCAGCAGCTTAGAAGCCCACAGGGAGAACACCGGGGAGCTGTTTTTT. This translates into CASSLEAHRENTGELFF.

This sequence joins TRBV28 and TRBJ1-3, with D unresolved. Looked up from germline, CDR1 is MDHEN and CDR2 is SYDVKM. The CDR3 is 14 amino acids. V gave up 5 bases and J gave up 1 base, with 9 bases separating them. The chain's CDR3 is CASSLRGSGNTIYF. The DNA of the CDR3 is TGTGCCAGCAGTCTCCGGGGTTCTGGAAACACCATATATTTT.

The CDR3 is CASPGQLNTGELFF. The CDR3 DNA reads TGTGCCAGCCCTGGACAACTGAACACCGGGGAGCTGTTTTTT. This chain connects TRBV6-5 to TRBJ2-2, with D perhaps TRBD1 (5 bases). The CDR3 runs to 14 residues. Germline-derived CDR1 and CDR2 are MNHEY and SVGAGI. The V and J ends lost 8 bases and 1 base respectively, with 11 bases between them.

The V and J genes are TRBV7-2 and TRBJ2-7; TRBD1 agrees at 7 bases. Trimming took 7 bases from V and 5 from J; bases not matched to a gene: 8. The CDR3 is 13 amino acids. Germline CDR1 and CDR2: SGHTA and FQGNSA. Here the CDR3 DNA reads TGTGCCAGCAAGGGGGACAGTTATAACGAGCAGTACTTC. This codes for CASKGDSYNEQYF. The variable domain in full, completed from reference TRBV7-2 and TRBJ2-7, reads GAGVSQSPSNKVTEKGKDVELRCDPISGHTALYWYRQSLGQGLEFLIYFQGNSAPDKSGLPSDRFSAERTGGSVSTLTIQRTQQEDSAVYLCASKGDSYNEQYFGPGTRLTVT.

This rearrangement joins TRBV2 to TRBJ1-6; no clear D gene. The germline V and J ends were trimmed by 7 bases and 0 bases, with 19 bases remaining between them. The germline CDR1 and CDR2 sequences are SNHLY and FYNNEI. CDR3 size: 18 residues. The chain's CDR3 is CASIRGQSRSSYNSPLHF. The CDR3 DNA reads TGTGCCAGCATAAGAGGGCAGTCCCGCAGCTCCTATAATTCACCCCTCCACTTT. Full variable domain (missing parts from reference TRBV2 and TRBJ1-6): EPEVTQTPSHQVTQMGQEVILRCVPISNHLYFYWYRQILGQKVEFLVSFYNNEISEKSEIFDDQFSVERPDGSNFTLKIRSTKLEDSAMYFCASIRGQSRSSYNSPLHFGNGTRLTVT.

This chain uses TRBV5-1 with TRBJ2-2; D might be TRBD1 (6 bases). The length of the CDR3 is 17 residues. Looked up from germline, CDR1 is SGHRS and CDR2 is YFSETQ. V lost 3 bases, J lost 1 base, and 16 bases lay in between. The CDR3 nucleotides are TGCGCCAGCAGCTCTGGCAGTACAGGGCGGAACACCGGGGAGCTGTTTTTT. Amino acids: CASSSGSTGRNTGELFF.

The CDR3 here is CASSHRLAGNPYQETQYF. In DNA form, the CDR3 reads TGTGCCAGCAGCCATCGGCTAGCGGGGAACCCGTACCAAGAGACCCAGTACTTC. J is TRBJ2-5 and V is TRBV7-2, with 9 bases lining up with TRBD2. With 5 bases clipped from V and 0 bases from J, the junction kept 13 bases outside the gene matches. CDR1 SGHTA and CDR2 FQGNSA come from the germline V gene. CDR3 length equals 18 residues.

The chain couples TRBV6-2 or TRBV6-3 to TRBJ1-1; 7 bases agree with TRBD1. The CDR3 consists of 16 residues. The germline V gene has CDR1 MNHEY and CDR2 SVGEGT. V gave up 1 base and J gave up 3 bases; unmatched junction bases: 8. The CDR3 sequence is CASSYLSDRVDTEAFF. The CDR3 DNA reads as TGTGCCAGCAGTTACTTGAGCGACAGGGTGGACACTGAAGCTTTCTTT.

The chain uses TRBV29-1 and TRBJ2-7; D is undetermined. Germline loops: CDR1 SQVTM, CDR2 ANQGSEA. V was shortened by 4 bases and J by 5 bases, with 15 bases between the two germline ends. The length of the CDR3 is 13 residues. CDR3 nucleotides: TGCAGCGTTGTGGTTGGCAGGATCCACGAGCAGTACTTC. Protein sequence: CSVVVGRIHEQYF.

V is TRBV3-1 (or the pseudogene TRBV3-2) and J is TRBJ2-1, with TRBD1 identical over 7 bases. This CDR3 has 14 residues. The J segment lost 7 bases and the V segment lost 3 bases, leaving 6 bases of the junction unmatched. From germline, CDR1 is LGHDT and CDR2 YNNKEL (reference sequence). DNA for the CDR3: TGTGCCAGCAGCCATAGACAGGGAGTGAATGAGCAGTTCTTC. Its protein product is CASSHRQGVNEQFF.

This chain links TRBV6-4 with TRBJ2-3; 7 bases are a match to TRBD1. Looked up from germline, CDR1 is MRHNA and CDR2 is SNTAGT. V was pared by 8 bases and J by 6 bases, with 8 bases of the junction left unmatched. This CDR3 contains 13 residues. In DNA, the CDR3 is TGTGCCAGCTCCGGACAGGACCGGGATACGCAGTATTTT. Its protein is CASSGQDRDTQYF.

The V gene is TRBV30, the J gene TRBJ1-2; a possible D gene is TRBD1 (5 bases). Germline assignment: CDR1 GTSNPN and CDR2 SVGIG (reference sequence). The CDR3 is 12 residues long. The ends were cut back, 5 bases at V and 1 base at J, with 8 bases in the middle. The CDR3: CAWADSNYGYTF. The DNA of the CDR3 is TGTGCCTGGGCCGACAGTAACTATGGCTACACCTTC.

Ten or more counts support this clone. The chain combines TRBV6-4 with TRBJ1-1; D might be TRBD1 (5 bases). The CDR3 runs to 13 residues. Trimming cost V 3 bases and J 5 bases, with 10 bases left between them. Germline assignment: CDR1 MRHNA and CDR2 SNTAGT. The CDR3 DNA is TGTGCCAGCAGTGAGGCGGGGGAGACTGAAGCTTTCTTT. It yields the protein CASSEAGETEAFF.

The J gene is TRBJ1-5, the V gene TRBV9; maybe TRBD1 (6 bases). Germline CDR1 reads SGDLS; CDR2 reads YYNGEE. The CDR3 loop spans 15 amino acids. The germline V and J ends were trimmed by 0 bases and 5 bases, with 12 bases remaining between them. This CDR3 reads CASSVEGGRDQPQHF. CDR3 DNA sequence: TGTGCCAGCAGCGTAGAAGGGGGAAGGGATCAGCCCCAGCATTTT.

The chain recombines TRBV29-1 with TRBJ2-3; 10 bases align to TRBD2. The CDR3 is 14 amino acids. The germline V gene has CDR1 SQVTM and CDR2 ANQGSEA. After removal of 2 bases from V and 6 bases from J, the junction contained 5 bases not matched to a gene. In nucleotides, the CDR3 is TGCAGCGTTGAACCTAGCGGGGGCCCGGATACGCAGTATTTT. Encoded protein: CSVEPSGGPDTQYF.

J is TRBJ2-3 and V is TRBV7-2; D may be TRBD2 (6 bases). V lost 1 base, J lost 2 bases, and 16 bases lay in between. The germline V gene has CDR1 SGHTA and CDR2 FQGNSA. The CDR3 has 17 residues. The CDR3 reads CASSLDGGGAVTDTQYF. CDR3 in DNA: TGTGCCAGCAGCTTAGATGGTGGCGGGGCCGTCACAGATACGCAGTATTTT. Combining the CDR3 with reference TRBV7-2 and TRBJ2-3 gives the whole variable domain GAGVSQSPSNKVTEKGKDVELRCDPISGHTALYWYRQSLGQGLEFLIYFQGNSAPDKSGLPSDRFSAERTGGSVSTLTIQRTQQEDSAVYLCASSLDGGGAVTDTQYFGPGTRLTVL.

The chain uses TRBV7-2 and TRBJ2-1; D might be TRBD1 (6 bases). From germline, CDR1 is SGHTA and CDR2 FQGNSA. CDR3 size: 14 residues. Between the trimmed V and J ends, which lost 1 base and 10 bases, there was a span of 14 bases. Here the CDR3 reads CASSLVFLGTEQFF. The CDR3 region has the DNA TGTGCCAGCAGCTTAGTTTTTCTCGGGACAGAGCAGTTCTTC.

The rearrangement joins TRBV5-1 to TRBJ1-5; 7 bases align to TRBD1. The CDR3 totals 15 residues. Germline V gives CDR1 SGHRS, CDR2 YFSETQ. After removal of 4 bases from V and 4 bases from J, the junction contained 8 bases not matched to a gene. This CDR3 reads CASSESGGGNQPQHF. The CDR3 DNA reads as TGCGCCAGCAGCGAATCAGGGGGAGGAAATCAGCCCCAGCATTTT.

The chain recombines TRBV7-9 with TRBJ1-2; unclear D gene. V gave up 5 bases and J gave up 0 bases, with 10 bases separating them. The CDR3 totals 14 residues. Germline V lookup: CDR1 SEHNR, CDR2 FQNEAQ (reference sequence). The CDR3 sequence is CASSQQYPNYGYTF. Written as DNA, the CDR3 is TGTGCCAGCAGCCAACAGTACCCTAACTATGGCTACACCTTC.

V usage is TRBV7-2 and J usage is TRBJ1-6; 9 bases are a match to TRBD1. The CDR3 spans 14 residues. Trimming cost V 4 bases and J 7 bases; bases outside gene matches: 2. Germline V gene lookup returns CDR1 SGHTA and CDR2 FQGNSA. The DNA for the CDR3 is TGTGCCAGCAGCTACACAGGGGGCAATTCACCCCTCCACTTT. Translation: CASSYTGGNSPLHF.